The source of this T cell receptor (beta chain) is a study of T-cell memory formation after mild COVID-19 (dated by TCRdb to 2020 to 2022). Regarding the study in general: Most TCR sequence clusters were specific to one of the two donors. In a couple of donors, T-cell clones that expanded and contracted after mild COVID-19 were tracked by sequencing TCRalpha and TCRbeta repertoires over time. The cohort was made up of two young adult volunteers, one female and one male, who were previously healthy. Broader findings and caveats from the paper: From day 15 to 85, contracting clones showed balanced CD4/CD8 phenotypes, whereas a second wave of clones that expanded from day 15 to 37 leaned towards CD4+. SARS-CoV-2 specificity was not confirmed for the second-wave clones peaking on day 37. The study included only a couple of mild cases, and larger cohorts that include severe cases with pre-infection samples were judged to be necessary. Some responding clones were detected in pre-infection memory, which suggested that pre-existing cross-reactive memory T cells had joined the SARS-CoV-2 response. Contracting CD4+ clones were located mainly in the CM and EM memory subsets, whereas CD8+ clones were found to be enriched in EMRA.

Sequencing was carried out with an Illumina NovaSeq 6000. cDNA libraries for TCRalpha and TCRbeta were prepared by 5'RACE using constant-segment primers, with sample barcodes and unique molecular identifiers added. RNA was extracted from every sample with Trizol reagent. Libraries were amplified in two PCR steps, with a second sample barcode and Illumina TruSeq adapters added in the second step. Sequencing of libraries was performed on an Illumina NovaSeq with 2 x 150 bp paired-end reads. The original pipeline was this. The reads were demultiplexed and collapsed into UMI-guided consensus sequences using migec v1.2.7. Using mixcr v2.1.11, UMI consensuses were aligned to TRA and TRB V and J templates and then assembled into clonotypes. Expanded or contracted clonotypes were those called significant by both edgeR and NoisET, with noise models trained on biological replicates. edgeR calls used a false discovery rate-adjusted p below 0.01 and a log2 fold-change threshold of 1. As an exploratory analysis of dynamics, PCA with hierarchical clustering was applied to max-normalized trajectories of the 1000 most abundant clonotypes. Each responding clone was given a CD4 or CD8 phenotype based on the CD4+ and CD8+ repertoires, which had been sequenced separately. Using fastp at Q25 and MiXCR, TCRdb reprocessed the public reads and kept productive beta chains. Each record represents a unique CDR3 protein, reported with the most common genes and DNA among its rows. None of the V and J calls come from the authors' own analysis; TCRdb made them. The sample data list 470,000 or so distinct CDR3 sequences, and around 25% of these were observed just once. Approximately 12% of the sample belongs to the ten largest clones.

A word on this clonotype: No antigen is known for it. No much larger clonotype is one base removed from it; base qualities were not supplied.

Ficoll-Paque density gradient centrifugation was the method used to isolate PBMCs. Sequenced: PBMCs or a T cell subset sorted from them (not recorded which). This TCR derives from an adult woman who had mild COVID-19 (a few samples of this study predate the infection). The sample titles of this study are shuffled in the database, so cell type and time point are left out; the donor was told from shared clones.

Read as DNA, the sequence is TGTGCCAGCTCACCGGGGACCGGAGTATTCCTAGATACGCAGTATTTT. It is translated as CASSPGTGVFLDTQYF. The chain is encoded by TRBV18 joined to TRBJ2-3; the D call is possibly TRBD1 or TRBD2, each sharing 5 bases. CDR1 and CDR2 are drawn from the germline V gene: KGHSH, LQKENI. The CDR3 contains 16 residues, cysteine and phenylalanine counted. Just the 48-base CDR3 DNA is kept, in frame starting at base 1. V and J lose 3 bases and 5 bases, and a span of 18 bases separates them.